This T cell receptor (beta chain) stems from a study of blood T cell repertoires in COVID-19. Study-wide context: Collection of acute and convalescent COVID-19 samples took place in the United States, Italy and Spain. Sample material is recorded as cDNA or gDNA derived from T cells, B-cell-depleted T cells, or PBMCs.

The germline V and J ends were trimmed by 0 bases and 7 bases, with 13 bases remaining between them. CDR3 length equals 14 residues. Germline lookup yields CDR1 SGDLS and CDR2 YYNGEE. Authors' analysis steps: How many nucleated cells were present was estimated from reference gene primer amplification. Profiled with immunoSEQ multiplex PCR; TCRdb holds only in-frame clones, not every one. D and trimming were read from the DNA, whereas the V and J calls and clone size are those reported in that table. The sample includes 200,000 to 250,000 clones, 65% to 90% seen only once; the top ten take about 2.4%. Seattle patients were enrolled during active infection and followed longitudinally.

The J gene is TRBJ1-2, the V gene TRBV9; D ambiguous. Sequenced: peripheral blood. The TCR comes from a woman between 70 and 85 years old with COVID-19, enrolled during active disease. CDR3 coding DNA: TGTGCCAGCAGCGTAGACGGTTTGAATGCTGGCTACACCTTC. This gives the protein CASSVDGLNAGYTF.